This paragraph reports one T cell receptor (beta chain). The sample belongs to a study of identifying expanded T cells in peripheral blood. Germline CDR1 ENHRY, CDR2 SYGVKD. The CDR3 covers 15 residues. The V gene lost 6 bases and the J gene lost 5 bases, with 18 bases spanning the gap. Here immunoSEQ multiplex PCR was the method, and the copy in TCRdb shows in-frame clones only, minus some. The sample shows around 100,000 clones, around 88% of them seen only once. Collection occurred without any documented infections or immune events in donors. The sequence was obtained from a person aged 18 to 70 in good health. The sequenced sample was blood. The chain joins TRBV10-3 to TRBJ2-3; D perhaps matches TRBD1 (5 bases). The CDR3 DNA sequence: TGTGCCATCAGCCCGACACTCCCAAGGGGAGATACGCAGTATTTT. As protein: CAISPTLPRGDTQYF.